Reported below is one T cell receptor beta chain. The antigen is not known. Germline loops: CDR1 KGHSH, CDR2 LQKENI. V lost 5 bases and J 10 bases, leaving 17 bases between the germline ends. The CDR3 covers 13 residues. This record comes from a study of vaccination and CD4 T cells after COVID-19. The wider study: Convalescent participants consisted of six males and four females, two being Hispanic.

The Oncomine TCR Beta short-read assay was what sequenced the DNA obtained from cultured CD4+ T cells. MiXCR, applied by TCRdb to the PCR reads, yields one record per CDR3 protein. The table lists approximately 4,600 distinct CDR3 sequences, 45% to 70% of them singletons. Described treatment: roughly 11-day PBMC culture with coronavirus spike peptide pools or control peptides (ViraFEST assay). It was before the COVID-19 pandemic (2011-2018) that the unexposed donor's CD4+ T cells were collected. Alongside approximately 10 IU/ml IL-2 and about 10 ug/ml peptide pools, PBMCs were cultured at two million per well.

The sequenced sample was CD4+ T cells from blood, cultured in vitro. The chain carries TRBV18 and TRBJ1-1; D is undetermined. The sequence was collected from a human donor in good health. The CDR3 sequence is CASSGQQRLGAFF. The CDR3 region has the DNA TGTGCCAGCTCAGGCCAACAGCGACTGGGAGCTTTCTTT. Full variable domain (missing parts from reference TRBV18 and TRBJ1-1): NAGVMQNPRHLVRRRGQEARLRCSPMKGHSHVYWYRQLPEEGLKFMVYLQKENIIDESGMPKERFSAEFPKEGPSILRIQQVVRGDSAAYFCASSGQQRLGAFFGQGTRLTVV.